This T cell receptor beta chain is from a study of T cell repertoires in cytomegalovirus infection. On this clonotype itself: Its antigen is unknown.

TCRdb used MiXCR to reprocess the reads, holding one entry per CDR3 protein. This sample carries 150,000 to 200,000 distinct CDR3 sequences, roughly 14% of them seen once, and the ten largest clones take roughly 30%. Broader study findings: HLA-C-restricted CMV-specific TCR beta clonotypes were dominant in the ex vivo response.

The J segment lost 4 bases and the V segment lost 0 bases, leaving 2 bases of the junction unmatched. The CDR3 covers 14 residues. Germline values: CDR1 MNHNY, CDR2 SVGAGI (reference sequence). The sequence came from a human donor in good health (CMV status not recorded). Some clones in this sample may be carry-over from other donors' samples. The rearrangement links TRBV6-6 to TRBJ1-1; 7 bases map to TRBD1. The specimen sequenced was PBMCs. CDR3 bases: TGTGCCAGCAGTTACTCTGAGGGGGCCACTGAAGCTTTCTTT. Residues: CASSYSEGATEAFF.